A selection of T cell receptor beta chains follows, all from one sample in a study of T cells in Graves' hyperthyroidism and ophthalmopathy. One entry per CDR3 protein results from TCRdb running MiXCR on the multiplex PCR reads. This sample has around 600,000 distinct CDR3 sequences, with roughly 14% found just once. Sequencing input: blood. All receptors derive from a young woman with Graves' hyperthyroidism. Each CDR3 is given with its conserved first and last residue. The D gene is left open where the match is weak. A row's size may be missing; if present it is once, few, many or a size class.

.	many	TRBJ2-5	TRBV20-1	CSARRGQETQYF	TGCAGTGCTAGACGGGGGCAAGAGACCCAGTACTTC
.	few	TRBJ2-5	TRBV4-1	CASSQVPTGETQYF	TGCGCCAGCAGCCAAGTGCCCACGGGGGAGACCCAGTACTTC
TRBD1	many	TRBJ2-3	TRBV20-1	CSATQPGQGSDTQYF	TGCAGTGCTACCCAACCGGGACAGGGGTCGGATACGCAGTATTTT
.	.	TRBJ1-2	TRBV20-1	CSAQPTGFGYTF	TGCAGTGCTCAACCTACAGGGTTTGGCTACACCTTC
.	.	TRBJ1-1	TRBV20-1	CSARMAAVSIEAFF	TGCAGTGCTAGGATGGCCGCGGTGAGCATTGAAGCTTTCTTT
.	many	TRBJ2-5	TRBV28	CASSSSGQGKETQYF	.
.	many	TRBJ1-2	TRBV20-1	CSAREGRTYYGYTF	TGCAGTGCTAGAGAAGGCAGGACTTACTATGGCTACACCTTC
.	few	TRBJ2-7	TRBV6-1	CASSRKSSYEQYF	TGTGCCAGCAGCCGAAAAAGCTCCTACGAGCAGTACTTC
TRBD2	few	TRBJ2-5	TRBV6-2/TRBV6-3	CASSHPGGGLQETQYF	TGTGCCAGCAGTCATCCGGGCGGGGGACTACAAGAGACCCAGTACTTC
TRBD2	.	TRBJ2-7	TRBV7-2	CASSTVAGSYEQYF	TGTGCCAGCAGCACCGTAGCGGGAAGCTACGAGCAGTACTTC
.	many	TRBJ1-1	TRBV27	CASSLGAMRIWENTEAFF	TGTGCCAGCAGTTTGGGAGCTATGAGAATCTGGGAGAACACTGAAGCTTTCTTT
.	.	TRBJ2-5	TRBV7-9	CASSPSRAETQYF	TGTGCCAGCAGCCCCTCAAGGGCGGAGACCCAGTACTTC
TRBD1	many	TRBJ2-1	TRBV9	CASSPRDSSYNEQFF	TGTGCCAGCAGCCCCCGGGACAGTTCCTACAATGAGCAGTTCTTC
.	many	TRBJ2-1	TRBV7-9	CASSFTTNEQFF	TGTGCCAGCAGCTTTACCACCAATGAGCAGTTCTTC
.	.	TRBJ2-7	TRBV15	CATSRGGAEGGYEQYF	TGTGCCACCAGCAGAGGGGGAGCGGAGGGTGGATACGAGCAGTACTTC
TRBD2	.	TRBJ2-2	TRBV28	CASREAGGNTGELFF	TGTGCCAGCAGGGAAGCGGGAGGTAACACCGGGGAGCTGTTTTTT
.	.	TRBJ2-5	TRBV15	CASSRDAPGTGRETQYF	TGTGCCTCCAGCAGAGACGCCCCCGGGACGGGCAGGGAGACCCAGTACTTC
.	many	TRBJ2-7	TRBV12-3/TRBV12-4	CASSFERASYEQYF	TGTGCCAGCAGTTTTGAGCGGGCCTCCTACGAGCAGTACTTC
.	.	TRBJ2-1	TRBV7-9	CASSFQWRGNDNEQFF	TGTGCCAGCAGCTTCCAGTGGAGGGGAAACGACAATGAGCAGTTCTTC
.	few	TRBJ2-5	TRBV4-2	CASSQESGRQETQYF	TGTGCCAGCAGCCAAGAAAGCGGCAGGCAAGAGACCCAGTACTTC
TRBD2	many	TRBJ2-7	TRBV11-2	CASSLFLSSGSLYEQYF	TGTGCCAGCAGCTTATTCCTCTCAAGCGGGAGTCTCTACGAGCAGTACTTC
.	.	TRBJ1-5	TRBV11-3	CASSLGARDNNQPQHF	TGTGCCAGCAGCTTAGGAGCCCGGGACAACAATCAGCCCCAGCATTTT
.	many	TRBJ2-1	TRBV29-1	CSVGRGTRIRAYNEQFF	TGCAGCGTTGGAAGGGGGACCCGGATCAGGGCCTACAATGAGCAGTTCTTC
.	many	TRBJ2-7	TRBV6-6	CASSYYGDSYEQYF	TGTGCCAGCAGTTACTACGGGGACTCCTACGAGCAGTACTTC
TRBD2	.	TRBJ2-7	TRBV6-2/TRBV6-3	CASTLSGSGEQYF	TGTGCCAGCACTCTTAGCGGGAGTGGCGAGCAGTACTTC
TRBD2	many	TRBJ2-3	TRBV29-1	CSVFEGLAGVMDTQYF	TGCAGCGTCTTTGAGGGACTAGCGGGAGTAATGGATACGCAGTATTTT
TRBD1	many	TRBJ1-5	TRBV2	CASSEQGAQGQPQHF	TGTGCCAGCAGTGAACAGGGGGCGCAAGGGCAGCCCCAGCATTTT
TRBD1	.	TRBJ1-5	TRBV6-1	CASKRTGNNQPQHF	TGTGCCAGCAAAAGGACAGGGAACAATCAGCCCCAGCATTTT
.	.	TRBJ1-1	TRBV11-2	CASSPFRGTTEAFF	TGTGCCAGCAGTCCCTTTCGGGGAACCACTGAAGCTTTCTTT
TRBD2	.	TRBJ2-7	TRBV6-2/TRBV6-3	CASSYRLADSYEQYF	TGTGCCAGCAGTTACAGGCTAGCGGACTCCTACGAGCAGTACTTC
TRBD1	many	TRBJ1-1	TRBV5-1	CASHISGGTEAFF	TGCGCCAGCCATATCTCAGGGGGCACTGAAGCTTTCTTT
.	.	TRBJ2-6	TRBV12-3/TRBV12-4	CASSFGLTVAGANVLTF	TGTGCCAGCAGTTTCGGGTTGACAGTAGCTGGGGCCAACGTCCTGACTTTC
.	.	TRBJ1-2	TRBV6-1	CASIKGTPQSTNYGYTF	TGTGCCAGCATCAAGGGGACCCCCCAGTCGACTAACTATGGCTACACCTTC
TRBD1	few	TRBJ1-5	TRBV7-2	CASSSGRDRYNQPQHF	TGTGCCAGCAGCTCGGGCCGGGACAGGTACAATCAGCCCCAGCATTTT
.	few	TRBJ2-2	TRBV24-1	CATFAANTGELFF	TGTGCCACCTTTGCAGCGAACACCGGGGAGCTGTTTTTT
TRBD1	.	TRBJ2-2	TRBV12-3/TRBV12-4	CASSRGQVFNTGELFF	TGTGCCAGCAGTAGAGGACAGGTGTTTAACACCGGGGAGCTGTTTTTT
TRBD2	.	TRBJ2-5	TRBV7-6	CASSPSLERESSETQYF	TGTGCCAGCAGCCCCTCCTTGGAGCGGGAGAGTTCGGAGACCCAGTACTTC
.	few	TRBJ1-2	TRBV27	CASSLSEGSGYTF	TGTGCCAGCAGTTTATCGGAGGGTTCTGGCTACACCTTC
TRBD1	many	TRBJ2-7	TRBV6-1	CASSALRQGFYEQYF	TGTGCCAGCAGTGCTCTGCGACAGGGTTTCTACGAGCAGTACTTC
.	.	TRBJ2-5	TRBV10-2	CASSEFETQYF	TGCGCCAGCAGTGAGTTTGAGACCCAGTACTTC
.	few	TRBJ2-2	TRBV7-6	CASSPGGELFF	TGTGCCAGCAGCCCCGGCGGGGAGCTGTTTTTT
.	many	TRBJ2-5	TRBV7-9	CASSLGGAEETQYF	TGTGCCAGCAGCTTAGGTGGGGCGGAGGAGACCCAGTACTTC
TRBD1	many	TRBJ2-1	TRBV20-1	CSAETGQEINEQFF	TGCAGTGCCGAAACGGGACAGGAGATTAATGAGCAGTTCTTC
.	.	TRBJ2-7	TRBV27	CASSDLQGQGDYEQYF	TGTGCCAGCAGTGATTTGCAGGGACAAGGGGACTACGAGCAGTACTTC
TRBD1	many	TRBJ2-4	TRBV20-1	CSADGQGNDKNIQYF	TGCAGTGCCGATGGACAGGGGAACGACAAAAACATTCAGTACTTC
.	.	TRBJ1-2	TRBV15	CATSRDRGRLYGHTF	TGTGCCACCAGCAGAGATAGGGGACGGCTCTATGGCCACACCTTC
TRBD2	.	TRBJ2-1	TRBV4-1	CASSHPGSSGRDEQFF	TGCGCCAGCAGCCATCCCGGGTCTAGCGGGAGGGATGAGCAGTTCTTC
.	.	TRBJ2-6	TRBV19	CASRQSGANVLTF	TGTGCCAGTAGGCAGTCTGGGGCCAACGTCCTGACTTTC
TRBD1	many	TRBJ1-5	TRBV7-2	CASSPQGTEASNQPQHF	TGTGCCAGCAGCCCGCAGGGGACAGAAGCAAGCAATCAGCCCCAGCATTTT
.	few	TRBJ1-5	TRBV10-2	CASSEVGGRWGNQPQHF	TGCGCCAGCAGTGAGGTCGGGGGCAGGTGGGGCAATCAGCCCCAGCATTTT
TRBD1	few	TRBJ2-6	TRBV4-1	CASSQGSTGGVWANVLTF	TGCGCCAGCAGCCAAGGTTCAACAGGGGGCGTCTGGGCCAACGTCCTGACTTTC
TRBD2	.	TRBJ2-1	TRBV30	CAWSSHLAGGAYEQFF	TGTGCCTGGAGTTCTCATCTAGCGGGAGGGGCCTATGAGCAGTTCTTC
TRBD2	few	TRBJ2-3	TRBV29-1	CSSGTLAGNTDTQYF	TGCAGCTCCGGAACCCTAGCGGGAAACACAGATACGCAGTATTTT
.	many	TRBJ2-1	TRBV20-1	CSAKGQGVGGYNEQFF	TGCAGTGCTAAGGGCCAAGGGGTGGGGGGCTACAATGAGCAGTTCTTC
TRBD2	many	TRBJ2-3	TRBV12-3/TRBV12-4	CASSGLAEITDTQYF	TGTGCCAGCAGTGGACTAGCGGAGATCACAGATACGCAGTATTTT
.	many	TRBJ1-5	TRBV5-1	CASSLTLNQPQHF	TGCGCCAGCAGCTTGACACTTAATCAGCCCCAGCATTTT
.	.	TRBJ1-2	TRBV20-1	CSAPISYGYTF	TGCAGTGCCCCCATATCCTATGGCTACACTTTC
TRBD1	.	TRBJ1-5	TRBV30	CAWQGQGNEPQHF	TGTGCCTGGCAAGGACAGGGCAACGAGCCCCAGCATTTT
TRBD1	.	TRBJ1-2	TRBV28	CASSPQDRAHTF	TGTGCCAGCAGTCCCCAGGACAGGGCCCACACCTTC